Listed below are T cell receptor beta chains from one sample, sequenced in a study of monozygotic twins with inflammatory bowel disease. Reprocessing the 5' RACE reads, TCRdb reports a single entry for every CDR3 protein and omits DNA. The sample table includes 300,000 to 400,000 distinct CDR3 sequences. The sequenced sample was blood. The receptors here all came from a human donor with ulcerative colitis or Crohn's disease, or a healthy co-twin of an affected twin (not recorded which). The CDR3 runs from the conserved cysteine through the conserved F or W.

length	V	J	CDR3
16	TRBV10-3	TRBJ2-1	CAISGIRLITYNEQFF
13	TRBV5-1	TRBJ1-6	CASSVVQNSPLHF
11	TRBV11-2	TRBJ2-7	CASRGPNEQYF
18	TRBV7-8	TRBJ2-4	CASSLTSGGPTLPAIQYF
13	TRBV6-5	TRBJ2-1	CASNHRGGNEQFF
13	TRBV9	TRBJ2-7	CASSVAGGNEQYF
18	TRBV5-5	TRBJ1-1	CASNTRKTGSGRGTEAFF
16	TRBV10-2	TRBJ1-2	CASSELKLTANYGYTF
14	TRBV12-3/TRBV12-4	TRBJ2-7	CASSLPQGTNEQYF
14	TRBV28	TRBJ1-2	CASTLWDGNYGYTF
18	TRBV2	TRBJ2-4	CASSEYVGSTFAKNIQYF
15	TRBV3-1	TRBJ2-1	CASSQDSGGYNEQFF
14	TRBV5-5	TRBJ2-3	CASSFFVNTDTQYF
16	TRBV12-3/TRBV12-4	TRBJ2-2	CASSLRGLAGPGELFF